One and the same sample provided the 17 T cell receptor beta chains below, sequenced in a study of technical replicates of blood from a handful of donors (dated by TCRdb to between 2016 and 2019). The library was produced with the immunoSEQ multiplex PCR assay. The immuneACCESS repertoire file appears here via TCRdb, limited to in-frame rearrangements. These files lack a portion of the clones; in checked studies, under half of the deficit traces to unresolved V genes, and the cause of the others is not known. This sample is represented by 65,000 to 95,000 clones; 75% to 95% of them were singletons. The top ten clones comprise roughly 0.27% of the sample. The sample taken for sequencing was T cells isolated from PBMCs. These receptors were collected from a human donor in good health.

The rearrangement joins TRBV27 to TRBJ2-5; 8 bases agree with TRBD2. The V segment lost 11 bases and the J segment 1 base; nucleotides outside the gene matches: 0. Germline V lookup: CDR1 MNHEY, CDR2 SMNVEV (reference sequence). CDR3 length equals 11 residues. The CDR3 sequence is CAAGGQETQYF. Here the CDR3 DNA reads TGTGCCGCGGGGGGCCAAGAGACCCAGTACTTC.

This clone was recorded only once. V usage is TRBV11-3 and J usage is TRBJ2-7; a possible D gene is TRBD2 (5 bases). Germline V gives CDR1 SGHNT, CDR2 YENEEA. The ends were cut back, 3 bases at V and 8 bases at J, with 11 bases in the middle. The CDR3 runs to 12 residues. CDR3 amino acids: CASSFGLGKQYF. The CDR3, as DNA: TGTGCCAGCAGCTTCGGGCTCGGGAAGCAGTACTTC.

This chain links TRBV28 with TRBJ2-7; TRBD1 is a possible D gene (5 bases). Trimming pared 5 bases from V and 2 bases from J, leaving 7 bases between. CDR1 is MDHEN, CDR2 SYDVKM, per germline. CDR3 length: 12 amino acids. The CDR3 here is CASSPGTYEQYF. The CDR3 region has the DNA TGTGCCAGCAGTCCAGGGACCTACGAGCAGTACTTC.

The chain carries TRBV29-1 and TRBJ2-7, with 7 positions matching TRBD2. This CDR3 is 14 amino acids long. V gave up 1 base and J gave up 2 bases; unmatched junction bases: 5. Per germline, CDR1 SQVTM and CDR2 ANQGSEA. The CDR3, as DNA: TGCAGCGTTGAAGTGCCTAGCGGAGCCTACGAGCAGTACTTC. Translating gives CSVEVPSGAYEQYF.

The rearrangement links TRBV11-3 to TRBJ1-1, with TRBD1 matching over 7 bases. The CDR3 totals 15 residues. Per germline, CDR1 SGHNT and CDR2 YENEEA. V shed 5 bases, J shed 3 bases, and the junction held 9 bases outside the gene matches. This CDR3 is CASSQRQGLDTEAFF. For the CDR3, the DNA is TGTGCCAGCAGCCAGAGACAGGGTTTGGACACTGAAGCTTTCTTT.

The V gene is TRBV11-2, the J gene TRBJ1-2; 7 bases align to TRBD1. The germline CDR1 and CDR2 sequences are SGHAT and FQNNGV. The CDR3 length is 13 residues. Trimming removed 10 bases from V and 5 bases from J; junction bases left unmatched: 10. The CDR3 sequence is CATSDRRDYGYTF. As DNA, the CDR3 is TGTGCCACCTCGGACAGGAGGGATTATGGCTACACCTTC.

J is TRBJ2-3 and V is TRBV4-1, with 8 bases fitting TRBD2. The CDR3 length is 16 residues. The germline CDR1 and CDR2 sequences are MGHRA and YSYEKL. V dropped 7 bases and J dropped 0; count of bases not matched to a gene: 9. CDR3 residues: CASTISGTISTDTQYF. For the CDR3, the DNA is TGCGCCAGCACCATTAGCGGGACGATAAGCACAGATACGCAGTATTTT.

The chain couples TRBV2 to TRBJ1-4; 8 nucleotides match TRBD1. From germline, CDR1 is SNHLY and CDR2 FYNNEI. The CDR3 runs to 18 residues. Trimming took 5 bases from V and 8 from J; bases not matched to a gene: 19. DNA for the CDR3: TGTGCCAGCAGTCTACTTGGACAGGGAGGGTTAGGAGAAGAAAAACTGTTTTTT. It encodes CASSLLGQGGLGEEKLFF.

The chain joins TRBV9 to TRBJ2-7; 14 nucleotides match TRBD2. The CDR3 sequence is 15 residues long. CDR1 and CDR2 from the germline V gene are SGDLS and YYNGEE. V dropped 4 bases and J dropped 4; count of bases not matched to a gene: 4. Here the CDR3 reads CASSPRLAGGYEQYF. The CDR3 DNA reads TGTGCCAGCAGCCCAAGACTAGCGGGAGGGTACGAGCAGTACTTC.

This chain connects TRBV28 to TRBJ2-7; TRBD1 agrees at 11 bases. CDR1 MDHEN and CDR2 SYDVKM come from the germline V gene. J was trimmed by 2 bases and V by 10 bases; bases with no gene match: 7. The CDR3 is 14 amino acids. The CDR3: CAIGGGQGAYEQYF. The DNA for the CDR3 is TGTGCCATCGGGGGGGGACAGGGGGCCTACGAGCAGTACTTC.

J is TRBJ2-3 and V is TRBV29-1; 13 bases line up with TRBD2. This CDR3 comprises 15 residues. The germline V gene has CDR1 SQVTM and CDR2 ANQGSEA. J gave up 5 bases and V 7 bases, and 9 bases lay outside the gene matches. CDR3 sequence: CSGRGLAGEGDTQYF. The CDR3 DNA reads TGCAGCGGCCGCGGACTAGCGGGAGAGGGAGATACGCAGTATTTT.

For this clone: Germline and junction disagree at one end, which may indicate a read error. V is TRBV7-7 and J is TRBJ2-7; 7 bases line up with TRBD1. Germline values: CDR1 SSHAT, CDR2 FNYEAQ (reference sequence). CDR3 length: 19 residues. CDR3 region: CASSCYLAYLGQEAYEQYF. The CDR3 region has the DNA TGTGCTAGCAGCTGTTACCTAGCCTACTTAGGACAGGAGGCCTACGAGCAGTACTTC.

The chain recombines TRBV19 with TRBJ1-1; 7 nucleotides match TRBD1. Trimming took 7 bases from V and 0 from J; bases not matched to a gene: 2. This CDR3 region has 13 residues. From germline, CDR1 is LNHDA and CDR2 SQIVND (reference sequence). CDR3 region: CASNRGLNTEAFF. The CDR3 region has the DNA TGTGCCAGTAACAGGGGCCTGAACACTGAAGCTTTCTTT.

The gene calls are TRBV27 and TRBJ2-3; 9 nucleotides match TRBD2. This CDR3 has 16 amino acids. V shed 0 bases, J shed 2 bases, and the junction held 3 bases outside the gene matches. Germline V gene lookup returns CDR1 MNHEY and CDR2 SMNVEV (reference sequence). The CDR3 sequence is CASSLSPSGNTDTQYF. In nucleotides, the CDR3 is TGTGCCAGCAGTTTATCGCCTAGCGGGAACACAGATACGCAGTATTTT.

The genes are TRBV7-9 and TRBJ1-5, with D unclear. Germline V gene data show CDR1 as SEHNR and CDR2 as FQNEAQ (reference sequence). Trimming took off 1 base at V and 7 bases at J, with 8 bases between the two ends. The CDR3 is 13 amino acids. Written as DNA, the CDR3 is TGTGCCAGCAGCTTAGGAGGAGCCCAGCCCCAGCATTTT. This gives the protein CASSLGGAQPQHF.

This sequence joins TRBV9 and TRBJ2-3; 7 positions match TRBD2. The CDR3 spans 16 residues. CDR1 is SGDLS and CDR2 is YYNGEE in the germline V gene. After removal of 3 bases from V and 2 bases from J, the junction contained 9 bases not matched to a gene. This chain's CDR3 is CASSASTSSNTDTQYF. The CDR3 DNA sequence: TGTGCCAGCAGCGCCTCGACTAGCAGCAACACAGATACGCAGTATTTT.

CDR3 DNA: TGTGCCACCAGCAGAGGAGACCAGACAGGGTACCAGCATTTT. This codes for CATSRGDQTGYQHF. The chain uses TRBV15 and TRBJ1-5; the match to TRBD1 covers 7 bases. Per the germline V gene, CDR1 is LNHNV and CDR2 is YYDKDF (reference sequence). This CDR3 spans 14 amino acids. The V gene end was trimmed by 1 base and the J gene end by 12 bases; junction bases not matched to a gene: 9.